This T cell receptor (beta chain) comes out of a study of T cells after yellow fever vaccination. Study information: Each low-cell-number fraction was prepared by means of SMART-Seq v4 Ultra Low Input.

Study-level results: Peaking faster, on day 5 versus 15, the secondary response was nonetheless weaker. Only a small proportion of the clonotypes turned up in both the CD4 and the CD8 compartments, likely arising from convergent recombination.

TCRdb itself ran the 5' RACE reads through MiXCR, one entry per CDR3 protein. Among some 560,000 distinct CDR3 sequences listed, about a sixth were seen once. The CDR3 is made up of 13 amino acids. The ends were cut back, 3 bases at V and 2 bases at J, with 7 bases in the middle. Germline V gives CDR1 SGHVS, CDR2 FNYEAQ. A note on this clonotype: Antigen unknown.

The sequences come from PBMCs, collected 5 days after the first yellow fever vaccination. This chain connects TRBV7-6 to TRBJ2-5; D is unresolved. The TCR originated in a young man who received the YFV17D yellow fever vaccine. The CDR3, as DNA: TGTGCCAGCAGCTTTCGGCGGCAAGAGACCCAGTACTTC. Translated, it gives CASSFRRQETQYF. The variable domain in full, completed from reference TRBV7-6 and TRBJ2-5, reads GAGVSQSPRYKVTKRGQDVALRCDPISGHVSLYWYRQALGQGPEFLTYFNYEAQQDKSGLPNDRFSAERPEGSISTLTIQRTEQRDSAMYRCASSFRRQETQYFGPGTRLLVL.